This T cell receptor (beta chain) emerged from a study of glioma-infiltrating T cells after dendritic cell vaccination. Broader study findings: Few patients contributed both blood and tumor specimens.

The immunoSEQ assay amplified TCRB CDR3 from up to roughly 2 ug DNA. The data were produced by immunoSEQ multiplex PCR, yet TCRdb's version contains in-frame clones alone and is incomplete. The table includes 85,000 to 100,000 clones, about 85% detected once. Time point described: after dendritic cell vaccination, including at tumor progression/relapse. Selection required adequate fresh-frozen tumor tissue plus more than two years' survival data. Details on this clone: Its antigen is as yet unknown.

This CDR3 spans 13 amino acids. Trimming removed 3 bases from V and 1 base from J, with 6 bases in between. In germline, CDR1 is SGHTA, CDR2 FQGNSA. The sequencing used blood, collected after dendritic cell vaccination. The TCR originated in a human donor with glioblastoma. The V and J genes are TRBV7-2 and TRBJ1-1; D call uncertain. The CDR3 DNA reads TGTGCCAGCAGCTTGACATCGAACACTGAAGCTTTCTTT. It codes for CASSLTSNTEAFF.